The next 9 T cell receptor beta chains were all read from a single sample in a study of blood T cells in healthy people across ages (dated by TCRdb to between 2014 and 2017). The library was generated by 5' RACE. The data were produced on an Illumina HiSeq 2500. The second PCR ran for about 6 to 12 cycles and used a J-beta primer mix along with a sample-barcoded 5' primer. TCRdb took the public reads, trimmed them with fastp at Q25, ran MiXCR for clone calling and kept in-frame beta chains. Under each unique CDR3 protein, matching rows form one entry showing the most common genes and DNA. The table for this sample lists about 1.5 million distinct CDR3 sequences; roughly two fifths of them were counted only once. The biggest ten clones account for 4% of the sample. Sequenced input: blood. The receptors derive from a woman aged 18 to 35 in good health.

J is TRBJ2-3 and V is TRBV12-3 or TRBV12-4; tentative D call: TRBD2 (5 bases). CDR3 size: 14 residues. V gave up 8 bases and J gave up 1 base, with 13 bases separating them. CDR3 sequence reads: CASGASGRTDTQYF. CDR3 bases: TGTGCCAGCGGCGCCAGCGGTCGCACAGATACGCAGTATTTT.

The gene calls are TRBV6-5 and TRBJ2-7, with D uncertain. The J call is doubtful: the DNA matches TRBJ2-5 better. The length of the CDR3 is 13 residues. CDR1 is MNHEY, CDR2 SVGAGI, per germline. CDR3 DNA: TGTGCCAGCACTCCCGTGTGGGGAGAGACCCAGTACTTC. Its translation: CASTPVWGETQYF.

This clonotype was seen only a few times. V usage is TRBV21-1 and J usage is TRBJ2-4; the DNA was not compared with TRBD2, the D call given in the table. TRBV21-1 is given as a pseudogene. CDR3 length equals 14 residues. The CDR3 sequence is CASILPGQQNIQYF. Written as DNA, the CDR3 is TGTGCCAGCATACTACCGGGTCAACAAAACATTCAGTACTTC.

This clonotype was seen only a few times. The rearrangement joins TRBV28 to TRBJ1-6; D is unresolved. Germline loops: CDR1 MDHEN, CDR2 SYDVKM. V lost 6 bases and J 10 bases, leaving 16 bases between the germline ends. The CDR3 spans 14 residues. The CDR3 DNA is TGTGCCAGCAGACCACAAATCCCACGCTCACCCCTCCACTTT. Residues: CASRPQIPRSPLHF.

The chain employs TRBV2 and TRBJ1-1; D unresolved. This CDR3 is built from 13 residues. Trimming stripped 6 bases from V and 1 base from J, with 9 bases between. CDR1 and CDR2 (germline): SNHLY, FYNNEI. Here the CDR3 reads CASRSFGNTEAFF. The CDR3 DNA is TGTGCCAGCAGAAGCTTTGGGAACACTGAAGCTTTCTTT.

The chain links TRBV7-2 to TRBJ1-3, with D possibly matching TRBD1 (6 bases). Trimming cost V 2 bases and J 2 bases, with 10 bases left between them. CDR3 size: 15 residues. CDR1 is SGHTA and CDR2 is FQGNSA in the germline V gene. As DNA, the CDR3 is TGTGCCAGCAGCTTAAGGGGGGCTGCTGGAAACACCATATATTTT. As protein: CASSLRGAAGNTIYF.

The rearrangement uses TRBV29-1 and TRBJ2-2, with D possibly TRBD2 on 5 matching bases. Germline CDR1 and CDR2: SQVTM and ANQGSEA. V lost 5 bases, J lost 4 bases, and 8 bases lay in between. CDR3 length: 12 amino acids. The CDR3 DNA is TGCAGCGTTAGGGAGCTCACCGGGGAGCTGTTTTTT. Translating it yields CSVRELTGELFF.

The gene calls are TRBV7-8 and TRBJ2-1; tentatively, D is TRBD1 (5 bases). The CDR3 length is 15 residues. Deletions cut 1 base from V and 3 bases from J, with 10 bases between. Germline CDR1 SGHVS, CDR2 FQNEAQ. In nucleotides, the CDR3 is TGTGCCAGCAGCTTAGAATGGGGCCTCTACAATGAGCAGTTCTTC. Translated: CASSLEWGLYNEQFF.

This clonotype was detected ten times or more. V and J are TRBV2 and TRBJ2-7; TRBD1 is a possible D gene (7 bases). This CDR3 spans 14 amino acids. The germline V gene has CDR1 SNHLY and CDR2 FYNNEI. V was clipped by 6 bases and J by 3 bases, with 15 bases between them. The chain's CDR3 is CASRRQGGNYEQYF. The CDR3 nucleotides are TGTGCCAGCAGACGACAGGGAGGAAACTACGAGCAGTACTTC.